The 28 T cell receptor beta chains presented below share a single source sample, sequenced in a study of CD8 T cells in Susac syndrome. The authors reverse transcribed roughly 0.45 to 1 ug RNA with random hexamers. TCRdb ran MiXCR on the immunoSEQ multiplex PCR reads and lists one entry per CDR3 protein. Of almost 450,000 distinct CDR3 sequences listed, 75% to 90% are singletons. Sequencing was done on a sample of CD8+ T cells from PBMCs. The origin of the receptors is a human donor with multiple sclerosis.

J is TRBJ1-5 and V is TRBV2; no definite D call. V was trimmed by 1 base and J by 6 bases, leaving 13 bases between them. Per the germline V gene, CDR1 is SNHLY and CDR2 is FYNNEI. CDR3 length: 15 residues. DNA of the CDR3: TGTGCCAGCAGTGAAGGACCGAGGGTCGGTCAGCCCCAGCATTTT. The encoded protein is CASSEGPRVGQPQHF.

In DNA, the CDR3 is TGTGCCAGCAGCCAAGATGGTTTTTCGGGCTACACCTTC. Encoded protein: CASSQDGFSGYTF. The J gene is TRBJ1-2, the V gene TRBV14; D call uncertain. Trimming removed 0 bases from V and 8 bases from J, with 10 bases in between. The CDR3 is 13 residues long. Germline CDR1 and CDR2: SGHDN and FVKESK.

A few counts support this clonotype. CDR3 bases: TGTGCCAGCAGCTTGGGGCAGATTAACACTGAAGCTTTCTTT. It codes for CASSLGQINTEAFF. This chain connects TRBV5-6 to TRBJ1-1; no firm D call. The length of the CDR3 is 14 residues. V dropped 0 bases and J dropped 2 bases, with 8 bases sitting between them. Germline CDR1 and CDR2: SGHDT and YYEEEE.

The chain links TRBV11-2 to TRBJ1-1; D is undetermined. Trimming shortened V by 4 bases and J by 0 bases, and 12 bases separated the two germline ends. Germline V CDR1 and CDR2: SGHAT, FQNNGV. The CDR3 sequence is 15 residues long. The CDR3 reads CASSSSSAMNTEAFF. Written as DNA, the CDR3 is TGTGCCAGCAGCTCCTCTAGTGCCATGAACACTGAAGCTTTCTTT.

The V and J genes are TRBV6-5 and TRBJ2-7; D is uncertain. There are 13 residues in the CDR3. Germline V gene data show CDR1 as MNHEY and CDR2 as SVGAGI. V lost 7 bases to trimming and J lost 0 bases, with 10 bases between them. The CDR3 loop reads CASTSADSYEQYF. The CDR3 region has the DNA TGTGCCAGCACCTCGGCGGACTCCTACGAGCAGTACTTC.

Here the CDR3 reads CASSLTTRAIYGYTF. Written as DNA, the CDR3 is TGTGCCAGCAGTTTAACAACCAGAGCCATCTATGGCTACACCTTC. This chain uses TRBV12-3 or TRBV12-4 with TRBJ1-2; the D is unclear. The CDR3 extends over 15 amino acids. The ends were cut back, 2 bases at V and 4 bases at J, with 14 bases in the middle.

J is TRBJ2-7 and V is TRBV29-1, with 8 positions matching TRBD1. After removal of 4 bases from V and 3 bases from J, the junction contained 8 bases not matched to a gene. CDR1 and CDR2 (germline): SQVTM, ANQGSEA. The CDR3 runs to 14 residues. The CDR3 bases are TGCAGCGTTGCTGGGACAGGTTCATACTACGAGCAGTACTTC. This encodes CSVAGTGSYYEQYF.

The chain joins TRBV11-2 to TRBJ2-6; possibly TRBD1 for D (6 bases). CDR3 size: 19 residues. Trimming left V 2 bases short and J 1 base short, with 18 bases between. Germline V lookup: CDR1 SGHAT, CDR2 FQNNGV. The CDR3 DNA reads TGTGCCAGCAGCTTACCCCAGGGGAATACGAGGTCTGGGGCCAACGTCCTGACTTTC. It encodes CASSLPQGNTRSGANVLTF.

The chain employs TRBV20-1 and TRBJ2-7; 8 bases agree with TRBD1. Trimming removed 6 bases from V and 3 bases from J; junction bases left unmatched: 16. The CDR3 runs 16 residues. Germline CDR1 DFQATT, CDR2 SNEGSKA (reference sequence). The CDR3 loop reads CSADTKADRENYEQYF. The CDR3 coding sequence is TGCAGTGCAGACACTAAAGCGGACAGGGAAAACTACGAGCAGTACTTC.

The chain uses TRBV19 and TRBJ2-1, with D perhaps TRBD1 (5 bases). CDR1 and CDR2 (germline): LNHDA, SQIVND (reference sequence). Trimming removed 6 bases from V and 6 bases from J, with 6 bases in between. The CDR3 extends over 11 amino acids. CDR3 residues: CASRQGNEQFF. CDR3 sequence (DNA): TGTGCCAGTAGGCAGGGCAATGAGCAGTTCTTC.

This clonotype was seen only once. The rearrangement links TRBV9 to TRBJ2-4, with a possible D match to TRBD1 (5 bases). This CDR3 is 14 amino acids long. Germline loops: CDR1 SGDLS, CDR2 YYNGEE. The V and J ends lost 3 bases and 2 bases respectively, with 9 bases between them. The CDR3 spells CASSAQGSKNIQYF. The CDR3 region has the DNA TGTGCCAGCAGCGCGCAGGGTTCCAAAAACATTCAGTACTTC.

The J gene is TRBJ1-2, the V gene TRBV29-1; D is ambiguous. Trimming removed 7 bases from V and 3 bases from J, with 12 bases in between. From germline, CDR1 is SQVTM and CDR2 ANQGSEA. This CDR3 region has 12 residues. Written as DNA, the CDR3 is TGCAGCGCCGAAGGGTTGGACTATGGCTACACCTTC. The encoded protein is CSAEGLDYGYTF.

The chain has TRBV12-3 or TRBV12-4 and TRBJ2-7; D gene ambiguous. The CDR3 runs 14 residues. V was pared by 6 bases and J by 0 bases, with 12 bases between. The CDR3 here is CASSRTDGSYEQYF. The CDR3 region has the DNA TGTGCCAGCAGCAGGACCGACGGCTCCTACGAGCAGTACTTC.

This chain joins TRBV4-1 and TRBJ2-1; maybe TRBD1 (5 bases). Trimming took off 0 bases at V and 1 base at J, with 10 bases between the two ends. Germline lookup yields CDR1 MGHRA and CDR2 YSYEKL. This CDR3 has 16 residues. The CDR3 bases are TGCGCCAGCAGCCAAGAAGCCAGGGTGTCCTACAATGAGCAGTTCTTC. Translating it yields CASSQEARVSYNEQFF.

The CDR3 spells CASRARQILYTEAFF. As DNA, the CDR3 is TGTGCCAGCAGGGCAAGACAGATCTTGTACACTGAAGCTTTCTTT. The chain has TRBV6-5 and TRBJ1-1, with a tentative D call TRBD1 (5 bases). Germline CDR1 reads MNHEY; CDR2 reads SVGAGI. V lost 6 bases, J lost 3 bases, and 17 bases lay in between. This CDR3 region has 15 residues.

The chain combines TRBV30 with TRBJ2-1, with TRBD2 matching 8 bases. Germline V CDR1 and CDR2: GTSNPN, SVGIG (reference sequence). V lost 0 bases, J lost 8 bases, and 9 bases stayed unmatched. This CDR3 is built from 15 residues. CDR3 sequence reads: CAWSVLAGPLDEQFF. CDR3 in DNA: TGTGCCTGGAGTGTATTAGCGGGGCCTTTGGATGAGCAGTTCTTC.

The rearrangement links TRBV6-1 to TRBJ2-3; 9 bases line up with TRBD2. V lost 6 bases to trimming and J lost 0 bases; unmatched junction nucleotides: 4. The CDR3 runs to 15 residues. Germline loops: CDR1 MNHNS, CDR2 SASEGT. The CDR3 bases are TGTGCCAGCAGCCCGACTAGCGGTAGCACAGATACGCAGTATTTT. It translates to CASSPTSGSTDTQYF.

The CDR3 DNA follows: TGTGCCTCCCGGGCCCTGGGGTCCGGGGAGCTGTTTTTT. Its translation is CASRALGSGELFF. The V gene is TRBV30, the J gene TRBJ2-2; D unclear. The CDR3 covers 13 residues. The V gene's germline CDR1 is GTSNPN and CDR2 SVGIG (reference sequence). Trimming removed 7 bases at V and 6 bases at J, with 15 bases between.

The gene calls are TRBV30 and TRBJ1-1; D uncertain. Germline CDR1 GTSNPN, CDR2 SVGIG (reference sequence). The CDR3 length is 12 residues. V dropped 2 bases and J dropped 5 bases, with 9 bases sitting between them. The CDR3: CAWSSDRTEAFF. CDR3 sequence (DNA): TGTGCCTGGAGTTCTGACCGGACTGAAGCTTTCTTT. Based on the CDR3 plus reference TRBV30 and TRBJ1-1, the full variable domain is SQTIHQWPATLVQPVGSPLSLECTVEGTSNPNLYWYRQAAGRGLQLLFYSVGIGQISSEVPQNLSASRPQDRQFILSSKKLLLSDSGFYLCAWSSDRTEAFFGQGTRLTVV.

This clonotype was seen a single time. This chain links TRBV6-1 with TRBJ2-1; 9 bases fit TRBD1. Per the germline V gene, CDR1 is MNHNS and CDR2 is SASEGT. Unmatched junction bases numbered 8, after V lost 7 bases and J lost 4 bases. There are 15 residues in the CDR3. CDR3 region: CASNPGQGPYNEQFF. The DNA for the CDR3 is TGTGCCAGCAATCCGGGACAGGGACCTTACAATGAGCAGTTCTTC.

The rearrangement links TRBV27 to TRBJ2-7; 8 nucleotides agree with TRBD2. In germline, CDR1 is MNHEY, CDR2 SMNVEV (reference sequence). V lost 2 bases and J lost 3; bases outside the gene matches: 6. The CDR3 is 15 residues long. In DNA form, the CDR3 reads TGTGCCAGCAGTTTACGGGGGGGCTTTTACTACGAGCAGTACTTC. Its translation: CASSLRGGFYYEQYF.

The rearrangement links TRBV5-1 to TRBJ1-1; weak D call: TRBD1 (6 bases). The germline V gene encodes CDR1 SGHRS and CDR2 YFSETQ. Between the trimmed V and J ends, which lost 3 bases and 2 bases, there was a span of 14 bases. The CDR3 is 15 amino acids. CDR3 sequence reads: CASSYTTGTNTEAFF. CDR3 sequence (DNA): TGCGCCAGCAGCTATACGACAGGAACCAACACTGAAGCTTTCTTT.

The CDR3 is CASSLVARAHEQYF. CDR3 nucleotide sequence: TGTGCCAGCAGCTTAGTGGCCAGGGCCCACGAGCAGTACTTC. The chain uses TRBV7-9 and TRBJ2-7; possible D gene TRBD1, 5 bases. Per the germline V gene, CDR1 is SEHNR and CDR2 is FQNEAQ (reference sequence). The CDR3 contains 14 residues. The ends were cut back, 1 base at V and 5 bases at J, with 12 bases in the middle.

CDR3 coding DNA: TGTGCCAGCAGATCCGGCTTCTTAGACTCCTACGAGCAGTACTTC. This gives the protein CASRSGFLDSYEQYF. The chain combines TRBV7-2 with TRBJ2-7; D gene uncertain. The CDR3 loop spans 15 amino acids. Germline CDR1 SGHTA, CDR2 FQGNSA. V was cut by 6 bases and J by 0 bases, with 15 bases left in between.

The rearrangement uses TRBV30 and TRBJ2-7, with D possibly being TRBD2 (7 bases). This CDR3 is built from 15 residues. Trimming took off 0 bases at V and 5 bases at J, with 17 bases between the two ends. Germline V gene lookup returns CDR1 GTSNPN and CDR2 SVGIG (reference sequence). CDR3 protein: CAWSVDLGGADEQYF. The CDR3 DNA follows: TGTGCCTGGAGTGTGGATTTAGGGGGGGCGGACGAGCAGTACTTC.

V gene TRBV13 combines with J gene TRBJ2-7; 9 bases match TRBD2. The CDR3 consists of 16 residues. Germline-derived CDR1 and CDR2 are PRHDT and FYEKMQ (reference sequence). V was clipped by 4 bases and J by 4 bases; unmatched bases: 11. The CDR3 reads CASSSFSSGGRYEQYF. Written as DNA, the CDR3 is TGTGCCAGCAGCTCCTTCAGTAGCGGGGGACGATACGAGCAGTACTTC.

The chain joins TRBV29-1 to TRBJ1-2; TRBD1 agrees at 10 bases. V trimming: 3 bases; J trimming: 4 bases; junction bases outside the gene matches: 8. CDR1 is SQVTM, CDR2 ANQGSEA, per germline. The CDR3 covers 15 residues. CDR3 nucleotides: TGCAGCGTTGAGGGTTTCTGGGACAGGGGCTATGGCTACACCTTC. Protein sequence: CSVEGFWDRGYGYTF.

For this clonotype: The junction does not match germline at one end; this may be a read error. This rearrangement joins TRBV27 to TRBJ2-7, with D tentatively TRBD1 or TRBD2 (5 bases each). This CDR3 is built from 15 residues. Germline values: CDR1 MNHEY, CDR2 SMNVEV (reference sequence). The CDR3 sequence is CASSLARSGPYEQYF. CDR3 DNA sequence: TGTGCCAGCAGTTTAGCTCGGTCGGGACCCTACGAGCAGTACTTT.